These 24 T cell receptor beta chains came from one sample sequenced in a study of T-cell memory formation after mild COVID-19. TCRdb recomputed calls from the 5' RACE reads with MiXCR, one row per CDR3 protein. The data hold about 400,000 distinct CDR3 sequences, with about a sixth observed a single time. Sequencing was carried out using PBMCs or a T cell subset sorted from them (not recorded which). Receptor source: a man between 18 and 29 years old who had mild COVID-19 (a few samples of this study predate the infection). Cell type and time point are not known.

V gene TRBV6-2 or TRBV6-3 combines with J gene TRBJ2-5; D gene ambiguous. Germline CDR1 is MNHEY and CDR2 is SVGEGT. The CDR3 spans 13 residues. V dropped 4 bases and J dropped 4 bases, with 10 bases sitting between them. The CDR3 protein is CASSLIGRETQYF. In DNA, the CDR3 is TGTGCCAGCAGTTTAATCGGTCGAGAGACCCAGTACTTC.

Only a few counts were recorded for this clonotype. The gene calls are TRBV6-1 and TRBJ1-1; D gene unclear. V lost 10 bases, J lost 2 bases, and 20 bases lay in between. Germline CDR1 reads MNHNS; CDR2 reads SASEGT. The CDR3 covers 15 residues. CDR3 loop: CATRFVPEINTEAFF. As DNA, the CDR3 is TGTGCCACCCGGTTCGTTCCAGAAATTAACACTGAAGCTTTCTTT.

V is TRBV6-5 and J is TRBJ1-5, with D possibly matching TRBD1 (5 bases). There are 15 residues in the CDR3. The V end lost 0 bases, the J end lost 5 bases, and 11 bases lay between the germline ends. The germline V gene encodes CDR1 MNHEY and CDR2 SVGAGI. CDR3: CASSYSTGTDQPQHF. CDR3 coding DNA: TGTGCCAGCAGTTACTCGACTGGGACGGATCAGCCCCAGCATTTT.

The V gene is TRBV20-1, the J gene TRBJ2-5; tentative D call: TRBD1 (6 bases). Trimming took off 0 bases at V and 4 bases at J, with 15 bases between the two ends. CDR3 size: 15 residues. Germline CDR1 is DFQATT and CDR2 is SNEGSKA (reference sequence). The CDR3 loop is CSAREGKGVGETQYF. As DNA, the CDR3 is TGCAGTGCTAGAGAAGGCAAGGGGGTGGGAGAGACCCAGTACTTC.

There are a few counts of this clonotype. The chain combines TRBV12-5 with TRBJ1-5, with D perhaps matching TRBD1 (6 bases). The CDR3 runs to 14 residues. CDR1 is LGHNT and CDR2 is FRNRAP in the germline V gene. Trimming pared 4 bases from V and 2 bases from J, leaving 9 bases between. The CDR3 DNA follows: TGTGCTAGTGGTTGGACAGTGGGCAATCAGCCCCAGCATTTT. This gives the protein CASGWTVGNQPQHF.

The V and J genes are TRBV4-1 and TRBJ2-5; D is perhaps TRBD1 or TRBD2 (5 bases each). The CDR3 consists of 15 residues. V was pared by 4 bases and J by 3 bases, with 15 bases between. Germline V lookup: CDR1 MGHRA, CDR2 YSYEKL. The CDR3 DNA follows: TGCGCCAGCAGCCGCCCGACAGTCGGGGAAGAGACCCAGTACTTC. Protein: CASSRPTVGEETQYF.

The V gene is TRBV29-1, the J gene TRBJ2-1; 7 positions agree with TRBD1. Germline values: CDR1 SQVTM, CDR2 ANQGSEA. V lost 6 bases to trimming and J lost 3 bases; unmatched junction nucleotides: 5. This CDR3 has 13 residues. The CDR3 loop reads CSVATGLYNEQFF. The DNA of the CDR3 is TGCAGCGTAGCGACAGGGCTCTACAATGAGCAGTTCTTC.

V is TRBV10-3 and J is TRBJ1-5; D unclear. The ends were cut back, 3 bases at V and 1 base at J, with 10 bases in the middle. This CDR3 comprises 15 residues. Germline values: CDR1 ENHRY, CDR2 SYGVKD. DNA of the CDR3: TGTGCCATCAGTGAAACCGGGGTAAGCAATCAGCCCCAGCATTTT. This codes for CAISETGVSNQPQHF.

The chain joins TRBV5-1 to TRBJ1-1; the match to TRBD1 covers 7 bases. The germline gives CDR1 SGHRS, CDR2 YFSETQ. V lost 0 bases to trimming and J lost 8 bases; unmatched junction nucleotides: 10. The CDR3 length is 15 residues. This chain's CDR3 is CASSLAPTGDKEAFF. The CDR3, as DNA: TGCGCCAGCAGCTTGGCCCCAACAGGGGACAAAGAAGCTTTCTTT.

The chain is built from TRBV20-1 and TRBJ1-2; a weak D match, TRBD1 (6 bases). Trimming removed 0 bases from V and 6 bases from J, with 11 bases in between. Germline values: CDR1 DFQATT, CDR2 SNEGSKA (reference sequence). CDR3 length: 13 amino acids. Written as DNA, the CDR3 is TGCAGTGCTAGAGAACCTTACAGGGATGGCTACACCTTC. Its translation: CSAREPYRDGYTF.

This clonotype was detected only a few times. The CDR3 loop is CASSQTSGSEKLFF. CDR3 nucleotide sequence: TGTGCCAGCAGCCAGACTTCCGGTAGCGAAAAACTGTTTTTT. The V and J genes are TRBV6-6 and TRBJ1-4; D not resolved. Trimming pared 6 bases from V and 8 bases from J, leaving 16 bases between. This CDR3 has 14 residues. CDR1 and CDR2 (germline): MNHNY, SVGAGI (reference sequence).

The J gene is TRBJ2-7, the V gene TRBV7-9; 7 bases are shared with TRBD1. The CDR3 covers 14 residues. J gave up 1 base and V 5 bases, and 5 bases lay outside the gene matches. Per the germline V gene, CDR1 is SEHNR and CDR2 is FQNEAQ (reference sequence). The CDR3 loop is CASSRYRGSYEQYV. For the CDR3, the DNA is TGTGCCAGCAGCCGTTACAGGGGTTCCTACGAGCAGTACGTC.

There are many counts of this clonotype. The chain has TRBV28 and TRBJ2-7, with D tentatively TRBD1 (5 bases). Germline CDR1 MDHEN, CDR2 SYDVKM. This CDR3 is 15 amino acids long. V was shortened by 6 bases and J by 1 base, with 16 bases between the two germline ends. The CDR3 DNA reads TGTGCCAGCAGATCCACAGGTTCAGGGTCCTACGAGCAGTACTTC. This sequence encodes CASRSTGSGSYEQYF.

This clonotype came up a few times. This CDR3 is CASSVQGSYEQYF. The CDR3 bases are TGCGCCAGCAGTGTCCAGGGATCCTACGAGCAGTACTTC. This chain links TRBV10-1 with TRBJ2-7, with a possible D match to TRBD1 (5 bases). Trimming removed 4 bases from V and 1 base from J, with 8 bases in between. CDR1 is WNHNN and CDR2 is SYGVQD in the germline V gene (reference sequence). The CDR3 is 13 amino acids.

This clonotype was observed a few times. The chain couples TRBV15 to TRBJ1-5; TRBD1 might be the D (5 bases). Trimming shortened V by 0 bases and J by 9 bases, and 6 bases separated the two germline ends. The CDR3 loop spans 12 amino acids. CDR1 LNHNV and CDR2 YYDKDF come from the germline V gene (reference sequence). CDR3 bases: TGTGCCACCAGCAGAGACCAGGGGCCCCAGCATTTT. This translates into CATSRDQGPQHF.

V is TRBV4-2 and J is TRBJ1-1; no definite D call. The germline V and J ends were trimmed by 1 base and 5 bases, with 14 bases remaining between them. The length of the CDR3 is 15 residues. The germline V gene encodes CDR1 LGHNA and CDR2 YNFKEQ. The CDR3 spells CASSQGQVIGTEAFF. Written as DNA, the CDR3 is TGTGCCAGCAGCCAAGGGCAGGTCATAGGAACTGAAGCTTTCTTT.

In this sample, this clonotype turned up a few times. J is TRBJ2-5 and V is TRBV20-1, with TRBD2 matching over 7 bases. V lost 3 bases, J lost 0 bases, and 1 base stayed unmatched. This CDR3 comprises 13 residues. Germline CDR1 is DFQATT and CDR2 is SNEGSKA (reference sequence). CDR3 sequence (DNA): TGCAGTGCTAGCGGGGGGAACCAAGAGACCCAGTACTTC. Protein: CSASGGNQETQYF.

V gene TRBV4-1 combines with J gene TRBJ1-1; maybe TRBD1 (6 bases). Deletions cut 2 bases from V and 4 bases from J, with 8 bases between. CDR3 length: 13 amino acids. Germline loops: CDR1 MGHRA, CDR2 YSYEKL. The CDR3: CASSQSGVTEAFF. CDR3 in DNA: TGCGCCAGCAGCCAATCAGGGGTCACTGAAGCTTTCTTT.

The chain employs TRBV18 and TRBJ2-1; 9 bases map to TRBD1. There are 14 residues in the CDR3. J lost 8 bases, V lost 2 bases, and 4 bases had no gene match. In germline, CDR1 is KGHSH, CDR2 LQKENI. The DNA for the CDR3 is TGTGCCAGCTCACCATTGGGACAGGGCGATGAGCAGTTCTTC. Its translation: CASSPLGQGDEQFF.

The table lists this clonotype with a few counts. This chain joins TRBV4-1 and TRBJ1-2; no clear D gene. This CDR3 comprises 15 residues. Per the germline V gene, CDR1 is MGHRA and CDR2 is YSYEKL. The V and J ends lost 1 base and 3 bases respectively, with 12 bases between them. CDR3 sequence (DNA): TGCGCCAGCAGCCAAGGGCTTTGGGTCTACTATGGCTACACCTTC. It is translated as CASSQGLWVYYGYTF.

V usage is TRBV20-1 and J usage is TRBJ2-1; TRBD1 agrees at 8 bases. The CDR3 runs 15 residues. Germline assignment: CDR1 DFQATT and CDR2 SNEGSKA (reference sequence). Trimming removed 3 bases from V and 8 bases from J; junction bases left unmatched: 12. DNA for the CDR3: TGCAGTGCTAGGGTCGGAGGACAGGGACTCGATGAGCAGTTCTTC. It codes for CSARVGGQGLDEQFF.

This clonotype was counted a few times. The chain employs TRBV12-3 or TRBV12-4 and TRBJ1-1; D is ambiguous. The V and J ends lost 7 bases and 0 bases respectively, with 12 bases between them. The CDR3 runs to 14 residues. CDR3 nucleotides: TGTGCCAGCACCTCGGGAACAGTGAACACTGAAGCTTTCTTT. Protein sequence: CASTSGTVNTEAFF.

This sequence joins TRBV7-6 and TRBJ1-6, with 11 bases aligning to TRBD1. J gave up 7 bases and V 5 bases, and 4 bases lay outside the gene matches. There are 15 residues in the CDR3. From germline, CDR1 is SGHVS and CDR2 FNYEAQ. CDR3 amino acids: CASSPGQGVNSPLHF. DNA of the CDR3: TGTGCCAGCAGCCCGGGACAGGGGGTAAATTCACCCCTCCACTTT.

The genes are TRBV7-2 and TRBJ2-2; TRBD1 agrees at 9 bases. In germline, CDR1 is SGHTA, CDR2 FQGNSA. Unmatched junction bases numbered 1, after V lost 1 base and J lost 1 base. The CDR3 contains 16 residues. This CDR3 is CASSLGGQGNTGELFF. CDR3 nucleotide sequence: TGTGCCAGCAGCTTAGGGGGACAGGGGAACACCGGGGAGCTGTTTTTT.